These 8 T cell receptor beta chains originate from one sample sequenced in a study of regulatory T cells in long-lasting Graves disease listed by TCRdb under 2021. To prepare the library, multiplex PCR was applied. Sequenced using an Illumina HiSeq 4000. To build TCR beta libraries, CDR3 regions were amplified by Arm-PCR using iRepertoire HTBI primers. The public reads were reanalyzed by TCRdb: fastp trimming at Q25, MiXCR alignment, in-frame beta chains only. Each entry is one CDR3 protein sequence, shown with its most common DNA and genes. The sample data list some 300,000 distinct CDR3 sequences, and 22% of these were observed just once. Roughly three fifths of the sample goes to the ten largest clones. The sample's time point label, decoded: persistent/refractory GD, antithyroid drugs over 5 years with positive TRAb. RNA was extracted from PBMCs in TRIzol for both TCR sequencing and RNA sequencing.

The sample here was peripheral blood mononuclear cells (PBMCs), taken when the disease was refractory, from a patient treated with antithyroid drugs. These receptors originate from a female donor with Graves disease.

This clonotype turned up a few times. CDR3: CASRGQENTEAFF. CDR3 coding DNA: TGTGCCAGTAGGGGACAGGAGAACACTGAAGCTTTCTTT. V is TRBV19 and J is TRBJ1-1; TRBD1 matches at 8 bases. The trim removed 6 bases at V and 1 base at J, leaving 1 base unmatched. CDR3 length equals 13 residues. Germline CDR1 and CDR2: LNHDA and SQIVND (reference sequence).

This clonotype was found a few times. The chain is built from TRBV19 and TRBJ1-1, with unresolved D. Germline CDR1 is LNHDA and CDR2 is SQIVND (reference sequence). V was trimmed by 3 bases and J by 1 base, leaving 6 bases between them. The CDR3 runs 13 residues. CDR3 coding DNA: TGTGCCAGTAGTATCCGGGGGAACACTGAAGCTTTCTTT. Protein product: CASSIRGNTEAFF.

The chain is built from TRBV9 and TRBJ1-5, with D maybe TRBD1 (5 bases). The germline V gene has CDR1 SGDLS and CDR2 YYNGEE. This CDR3 contains 15 residues. V was clipped by 4 bases and J by 0 bases, with 11 bases between them. For the CDR3, the DNA is TGTGCCAGCAGCTTGCAGGGTCATAGCAATCAGCCCCAGCATTTT. This sequence encodes CASSLQGHSNQPQHF.

This clonotype was seen repeatedly, ten times or more. A read error may produce the germline difference seen at one junction end. The CDR3 is CVSNDRDKYEKLFF. Here the CDR3 DNA reads TGTGTCAGCAACGACCGGGACAAGTATGAAAAACTGTTTTTT. The J gene is TRBJ1-4, the V gene TRBV2, with D possibly being TRBD1 (6 bases). Germline CDR1 and CDR2: SNHLY and FYNNEI. The CDR3 runs to 14 residues.

In its sample, this clonotype was seen many times. The chain couples TRBV7-9 to TRBJ2-7; D is possibly TRBD1 or TRBD2 (6 bases each). The germline gives CDR1 SEHNR, CDR2 FQNEAQ (reference sequence). This CDR3 is 18 amino acids long. Trimming cost V 5 bases and J 0 bases, with 23 bases left between them. CDR3: CASSPGEAGSISSYEQYF. For the CDR3, the DNA is TGTGCCAGCAGCCCAGGGGAGGCGGGCTCGATAAGCTCCTACGAGCAGTACTTC.

This chain connects TRBV28 to TRBJ2-6, with a possible D match to TRBD1 (5 bases). The V end lost 6 bases, the J end lost 0 bases, and 9 bases lay between the germline ends. Germline CDR1 reads MDHEN; CDR2 reads SYDVKM. This CDR3 comprises 15 residues. CDR3 bases: TGTGCCAGCAGGGGGCAAAACTCTGGGGCCAACGTCCTGACTTTC. It encodes CASRGQNSGANVLTF.

This chain uses TRBV29-1 with TRBJ1-1; D is uncertain. CDR1 is SQVTM, CDR2 ANQGSEA, per germline. V was cut by 5 bases and J by 2 bases, with 9 bases left in between. This CDR3 has 12 residues. The CDR3, as DNA: TGCAGCGTTCCTGGCGTTAACACTGAAGCTTTCTTT. Translating it yields CSVPGVNTEAFF. The full variable domain, rest sourced from reference TRBV29-1 and TRBJ1-1, is SAVISQKPSRDICQRGTSLTIQCQVDSQVTMMFWYRQQPGQSLTLIATANQGSEATYESGFVIDKFPISRPNLTFSTLTVSNMSPEDSSIYLCSVPGVNTEAFFGQGTRLTVV.

This clonotype was detected a few times. The chain couples TRBV10-2 to TRBJ1-2; 7 bases are shared with TRBD1. This CDR3 has 15 residues. From germline, CDR1 is WSHSY and CDR2 SAAADI. J gave up 3 bases and V 0 bases, and 4 bases lay outside the gene matches. Here the CDR3 reads CASSESIQGDYGYTF. In DNA, the CDR3 is TGCGCCAGCAGTGAGTCGATTCAGGGGGACTATGGCTACACCTTC.